The rows below give T cell receptor beta chains drawn from one sample of a study of T-cell reconstitution after alpha-beta-depleted transplantation in children. TCRdb fed the PCR reads into MiXCR, producing one record per CDR3 protein. The sample carries about 500,000 distinct CDR3 sequences, 32% recorded once. The material sequenced was PBMCs from the stem cell graft donor, taken from the stem cell graft. Receptors were obtained from a human donor who donated a stem cell graft to a child with aplastic anemia. Both conserved end residues are part of each CDR3. The D gene is left open where the match is weak. Part of the rows lack a size; the others show once, few, many or a class for expanded clones.

d_call: TRBD2; v_call: TRBV6-1; clone_size: few; j_call: TRBJ2-1; cdr3_aa: CASSDLSTSGKNEQFF; cdr3_nt: TGTGCCAGCAGTGACTTATCTACTAGCGGGAAAAATGAGCAGTTCTTC
d_call: .; v_call: TRBV6-2/TRBV6-3; clone_size: .; j_call: TRBJ2-7; cdr3_aa: CASSYVGYEQYF; cdr3_nt: TGTGCCAGCAGTTACGTGGGTTACGAGCAGTACTTC
d_call: .; v_call: TRBV12-3/TRBV12-4; clone_size: .; j_call: TRBJ2-3; cdr3_aa: CASSLNSIGDTQYF; cdr3_nt: TGTGCCAGCAGTTTAAATTCGATAGGGGATACGCAGTATTTT
d_call: TRBD2; v_call: TRBV11-2; clone_size: few; j_call: TRBJ2-3; cdr3_aa: CASSLLRTSGRTSDTQYF; cdr3_nt: TGTGCCAGCAGCTTACTGAGGACTAGCGGGAGGACCTCAGATACGCAGTATTTT
d_call: TRBD2; v_call: TRBV20-1; clone_size: .; j_call: TRBJ2-1; cdr3_aa: CSARGTSGSQDEQFF; cdr3_nt: TGCAGTGCTCGTGGGACTAGCGGGAGTCAGGATGAGCAGTTCTTC
d_call: .; v_call: TRBV12-3/TRBV12-4; clone_size: .; j_call: TRBJ2-5; cdr3_aa: CASHTGAGETQYF; cdr3_nt: TGTGCCAGTCATACGGGAGCGGGAGAGACCCAGTACTTC
d_call: .; v_call: TRBV15; clone_size: .; j_call: TRBJ2-5; cdr3_aa: CATSRGALSSDYETQYF; cdr3_nt: TGTGCCACCAGCAGAGGGGCGTTATCGAGCGATTACGAGACCCAGTACTTC
d_call: TRBD1; v_call: TRBV5-1; clone_size: many; j_call: TRBJ1-1; cdr3_aa: CASSLDRVNTEAFF; cdr3_nt: TGTGCCAGCAGTCTGGACAGGGTGAACACTGAAGCTTTCTTT
d_call: .; v_call: TRBV18; clone_size: few; j_call: TRBJ2-3; cdr3_aa: CASSPGQTDTDTQYF; cdr3_nt: TGTGCCAGCTCACCAGGACAGACAGACACAGATACGCAGTATTTT
d_call: .; v_call: TRBV5-4; clone_size: few; j_call: TRBJ1-2; cdr3_aa: CASSTGTSDGYTF; cdr3_nt: TGTGCCAGCAGCACCGGGACTTCGGATGGCTACACCTTC
d_call: .; v_call: TRBV20-1; clone_size: .; j_call: TRBJ1-1; cdr3_aa: CSAEEGGADTEAFF; cdr3_nt: TGCAGTGCCGAGGAGGGAGGGGCTGACACTGAAGCTTTCTTT
d_call: .; v_call: TRBV27; clone_size: .; j_call: TRBJ1-2; cdr3_aa: CASSLSGRPNYGYTF; cdr3_nt: TGTGCCAGCAGTTTATCGGGCAGGCCTAACTATGGCTACACCTTC
d_call: .; v_call: TRBV5-1; clone_size: .; j_call: TRBJ2-1; cdr3_aa: CAGCFGSSYNEQFF; cdr3_nt: TGCGCCGGCTGTTTCGGAAGCTCCTACAATGAGCAGTTCTTC
d_call: .; v_call: TRBV12-3/TRBV12-4; clone_size: .; j_call: TRBJ1-5; cdr3_aa: CASSITSDQPQHF; cdr3_nt: TGTGCCAGCAGCATCACGAGCGATCAGCCCCAGCATTTT
d_call: .; v_call: TRBV11-2; clone_size: few; j_call: TRBJ1-1; cdr3_aa: CASSFHSPRTTGNTEAFF; cdr3_nt: TGTGCCAGCAGCTTCCATAGCCCGAGGACAACGGGGAACACTGAAGCTTTCTTT
d_call: TRBD2; v_call: TRBV7-9; clone_size: .; j_call: TRBJ2-5; cdr3_aa: CASSGPSGEETQYF; cdr3_nt: TGTGCCAGCAGCGGCCCTAGCGGAGAAGAGACCCAGTACTTC
d_call: .; v_call: TRBV28; clone_size: .; j_call: TRBJ2-2; cdr3_aa: CATQWGGRTGELFF; cdr3_nt: TGTGCCACCCAATGGGGGGGGCGCACCGGGGAGCTGTTTTTT
d_call: .; v_call: TRBV20-1; clone_size: .; j_call: TRBJ2-3; cdr3_aa: CSARLFSPDTQYF; cdr3_nt: TGCAGTGCTAGATTGTTCTCTCCAGATACGCAGTATTTT
d_call: .; v_call: TRBV6-1; clone_size: .; j_call: TRBJ1-4; cdr3_aa: CASSRTPLEKLFF; cdr3_nt: TGTGCCAGCAGTAGGACACCTTTGGAAAAACTGTTTTTT
d_call: .; v_call: TRBV7-9; clone_size: .; j_call: TRBJ1-1; cdr3_aa: CASSLLAGRNTEAFF; cdr3_nt: TGTGCCAGCAGCTTATTGGCGGGTAGAAACACTGAAGCTTTCTTT
d_call: TRBD2; v_call: TRBV7-2; clone_size: .; j_call: TRBJ2-1; cdr3_aa: CASSPSQMAGVKNEQFF; cdr3_nt: TGTGCCAGCAGCCCCTCCCAAATGGCGGGAGTCAAAAATGAGCAGTTCTTC
d_call: TRBD2; v_call: TRBV7-8; clone_size: .; j_call: TRBJ2-2; cdr3_aa: CASSVRLAANTGELFF; cdr3_nt: TGTGCCAGCAGCGTTCGACTAGCGGCCAACACCGGGGAGCTGTTTTTT
d_call: .; v_call: TRBV5-6; clone_size: .; j_call: TRBJ1-5; cdr3_aa: CASSFFGDDSNQPQHF; cdr3_nt: TGTGCCAGCAGCTTTTTTGGGGACGATAGCAATCAGCCCCAGCATTTT
d_call: .; v_call: TRBV6-1; clone_size: few; j_call: TRBJ2-2; cdr3_aa: CATTPDTGELFF; cdr3_nt: TGTGCCACCACGCCAGACACCGGGGAGCTGTTTTTT
d_call: .; v_call: TRBV7-9; clone_size: .; j_call: TRBJ1-2; cdr3_aa: CASSLVSTSNYGYTF; cdr3_nt: TGTGCCAGCAGCTTAGTCAGCACCTCTAACTATGGCTACACCTTC
d_call: TRBD1; v_call: TRBV29-1; clone_size: .; j_call: TRBJ1-3; cdr3_aa: CSVEKTGAGNTIYF; cdr3_nt: TGCAGCGTTGAAAAGACAGGGGCTGGAAACACCATATATTTT
d_call: TRBD1; v_call: TRBV12-5; clone_size: few; j_call: TRBJ2-5; cdr3_aa: CASGNRTGEIGETQYF; cdr3_nt: TGTGCTAGTGGTAACCGGACAGGGGAGATCGGGGAGACCCAGTACTTC
d_call: .; v_call: TRBV14; clone_size: .; j_call: TRBJ2-3; cdr3_aa: CASSQNGLIGITDTQYF; cdr3_nt: TGTGCCAGCAGCCAAAATGGTTTAATTGGGATCACAGATACGCAGTATTTT
d_call: .; v_call: TRBV4-2; clone_size: .; j_call: TRBJ2-1; cdr3_aa: CASSQDLSDYNEQFF; cdr3_nt: TGTGCCAGCAGCCAAGATTTGTCGGACTACAATGAGCAGTTCTTC
d_call: .; v_call: TRBV20-1; clone_size: .; j_call: TRBJ1-2; cdr3_aa: CSATGATGYGYTF; cdr3_nt: TGCAGTGCTACAGGGGCCACAGGTTATGGCTACACCTTC
d_call: TRBD2; v_call: TRBV7-9; clone_size: .; j_call: TRBJ2-1; cdr3_aa: CARDIAGVENEQFF; cdr3_nt: TGTGCCCGAGACATAGCGGGAGTGGAGAATGAGCAGTTCTTC
d_call: TRBD1; v_call: TRBV20-1; clone_size: many; j_call: TRBJ1-2; cdr3_aa: CSARDRGGYGYTF; cdr3_nt: TGCAGTGCTAGAGACAGGGGGGGTTATGGCTACACCTTC
d_call: TRBD1; v_call: TRBV9; clone_size: .; j_call: TRBJ2-4; cdr3_aa: CASSVAEGAINIQYF; cdr3_nt: TGTGCCAGCAGCGTAGCAGAGGGGGCGATAAACATTCAGTACTTC
d_call: TRBD2; v_call: TRBV10-3; clone_size: few; j_call: TRBJ2-5; cdr3_aa: CATTSGQETQYF; cdr3_nt: TGTGCCACCACTAGCGGACAAGAGACCCAGTACTTC
d_call: TRBD1; v_call: TRBV29-1; clone_size: few; j_call: TRBJ1-5; cdr3_aa: CSVAKGTDANQPQHF; cdr3_nt: TGCAGCGTTGCAAAGGGGACAGACGCCAATCAGCCCCAGCATTTT
d_call: .; v_call: TRBV5-1; clone_size: .; j_call: TRBJ2-2; cdr3_aa: CASSTIQENTGELFF; cdr3_nt: TGCGCCAGCAGTACGATACAGGAGAACACCGGGGAGCTGTTTTTT
d_call: TRBD1; v_call: TRBV20-1; clone_size: few; j_call: TRBJ1-1; cdr3_aa: CSAPTGRVNTEAFF; cdr3_nt: TGCAGTGCCCCGACAGGGAGGGTGAACACTGAAGCTTTCTTT